This T cell receptor beta chain was sequenced in a study of beta chain features in type 1 diabetes listed by TCRdb under 2018. General notes on the study: No differences in mean age, gender distribution, total cell number or subset yield were found between patients and healthy donors. A total of roughly 100 million sorted cells were examined across all samples, and RNA yield correlated strongly with the number of cells per subset. The study compared TCRB repertoires of sorted circulating CD4+ T cell subsets between recently diagnosed type 1 diabetes patients and matched healthy donors. Regulatory and stem cell-like memory subsets were obtained from only 8 patients and roughly eight healthy donors, while naive and central memory subsets were obtained from all 30 or so donors.

From the germline V gene (reference sequence), CDR1 is SGHNT and CDR2 is YYREEE. Inclusive of the bounding cysteine and phenylalanine, the CDR3 is 17 residues long. CDR3 DNA is the only sequence kept; it has 51 bases, read in frame from the first base. After removal of 1 base from V and 0 bases from J, the junction retains 7 bases not matched to a gene. The High Capacity cDNA Reverse Transcription Kit was used to reverse transcribe all of the isolated RNA, meaning that expressed TCRB transcripts were what got sequenced. Deep immunoSEQ sequencing was applied to naive, central memory and regulatory T cell samples, giving an average of roughly 3.5 million total reads per sample. Sorted cells were lysed in RLT buffer, and RNA was extracted using DNase-treated RNeasy Micro or Mini kits according to cell number. Each cell subset was processed on its own to prevent cross-contamination, while patient and healthy donor samples were processed together. The immunoSEQ multiplex PCR was used to amplify TCRB sequences from cDNA, generating 87-bp fragments that spanned the CDR3 region. Sequencing of the amplicons was performed on the Illumina HiSeq platform. In the original analysis: PCR bias was corrected computationally using synthetic template baselines, and reads within Hamming distance 2 were collapsed, with unmergeable singletons discarded. Reads were aligned against IMGT so that V, D and J genes, CDR3 length and insertions or deletions at six rearrangement sites could be assigned. Within each subset, clonotype counts were normalized to sorted cell number, and only after that were true diversity and Gini coefficients computed with the tcR R package. The overlap coefficient, calculated on TCRB nucleotide sequences, was used to measure repertoire sharing. As a proxy for the pre-selection repertoire, out-of-frame TCRB sequences from naive cells were analyzed. TCRdb's version of the immuneACCESS table is confined to in-frame rearrangements and falls short of the full clone set. An unresolved V gene accounts for under half of the shortfall where checked; the remainder is of unknown origin. The V and J calls and clone size were taken over from that table, and D and trimming were inferred from the DNA. This sample comprises about half a million clones, 30% of them detected only once. The ten largest make up roughly 0.066% of the sample.

What the work shows at the level of the full study, not this receptor alone: At VDJ recombination sites, type 1 diabetes patients had fewer insertions and more deleted nucleotides, which implies abnormalities in thymic rearrangement. A moderate but significant shortening of TCRB CDR3 length was observed in type 1 diabetes patients in all four CD4+ subsets. PCR may preferentially amplify shorter templates, but because patient and control samples were amplified and corrected together, any resulting skew would affect both groups equally. Sequencing cDNA rather than genomic DNA could over-represent highly expressing activated cells, although activation and CD3 levels did not differ between groups. Naive, central memory and regulatory TCRB repertoires appeared to be more alike among patients than among healthy donors. Only small numbers of individuals were included in the HLA sub-analyses, which left unresolved whether HLA type had any influence on TCRB rearrangement.

Worth noting for this clone: Its antigen has not been determined. Within one base of it there is no much larger clone, and no base qualities were kept.

A single peripheral blood draw of about 120 mL on average was collected from each donor into heparinised tubes. A BD FACSAria II was used to sort naive, central memory, regulatory and stem cell-like memory CD4+ T cells with a panel that included CD45RO, CCR7, CD25, CD127, CD95 and CD27. All sorted populations exceeded 95% purity. Right away, PBMCs were isolated by Lymphoprep density gradient centrifugation and were stained directly, with no culture step. So that batch effects would be minimized, each experiment stained and sorted samples in pairs, pairing one healthy donor with one patient. The source material was naive CD4+ T cells from blood. In light of the paper, this sample's cell subset or site label describes: true naive CD4+ T cells. The rearrangement combines TRBV5-4 with TRBJ2-4; TRBD2 lines up with 7 middle nucleotides. The receptor was derived from a young man in good health. The sequenced DNA: TGTGCCAGCAGCTTGTTTTGGAGCGGGAAAGCCAAAAACATTCAGTACTTC. This sequence encodes CASSLFWSGKAKNIQYF.